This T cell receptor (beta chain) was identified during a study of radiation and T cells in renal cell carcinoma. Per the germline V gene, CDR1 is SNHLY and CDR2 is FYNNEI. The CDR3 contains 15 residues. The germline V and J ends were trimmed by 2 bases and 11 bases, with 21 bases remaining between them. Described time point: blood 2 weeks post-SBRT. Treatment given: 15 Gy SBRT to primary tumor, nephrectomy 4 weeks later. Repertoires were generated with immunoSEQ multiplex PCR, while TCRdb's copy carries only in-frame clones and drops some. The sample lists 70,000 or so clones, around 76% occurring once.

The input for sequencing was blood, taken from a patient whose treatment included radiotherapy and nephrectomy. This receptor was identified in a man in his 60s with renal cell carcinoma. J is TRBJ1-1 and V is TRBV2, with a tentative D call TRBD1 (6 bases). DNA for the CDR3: TGTGCCAGCAGTGAAATACAGGGAAGGAGAGGTGGGGCTTTCTTT. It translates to CASSEIQGRRGGAFF.